The 11 T cell receptor beta chains in this list originate from one sample, sequenced in a study of CD8 T cells in ankylosing spondylitis (dated by TCRdb to 2016 to 2017). The receptor library was made with 5' RACE. Reads for this sample came from an Illumina HiSeq 2500. Clones were called with MiXCR by TCRdb after fastp trimmed the public reads at Q25, and only in-frame beta chains were retained. Records with the same CDR3 protein are collapsed into one entry carrying the most frequent genes and DNA. The sample profile shows just over 300,000 distinct CDR3 sequences; under 25% of them were found once. The ten largest clones take up 3.5% to 4.5% of the sample. The sequencing sample was made of blood, either unsorted or a sorted T cell fraction (not recorded which). The receptors here all came from a female donor with ankylosing spondylitis or in good health (not recorded which).

This clonotype came up a few times. The chain links TRBV29-1 to TRBJ1-1; D ambiguous. This CDR3 is built from 14 residues. V shed 7 bases and J shed 2 bases, with 17 bases lying between them. Germline CDR1 SQVTM, CDR2 ANQGSEA. The CDR3 DNA reads as TGCAGCGCGACGGCACGAGGGTTTAACACTGAAGCTTTCTTT. Its translation is CSATARGFNTEAFF.

This clonotype was seen ten or more times. V gene TRBV24-1 combines with J gene TRBJ2-3; D call uncertain. This CDR3 has 13 residues. Between the trimmed V and J ends, which lost 6 bases and 2 bases, there was a span of 8 bases. CDR1 and CDR2 (germline): KGHDR, SFDVKD. Here the CDR3 DNA reads TGTGCCACCAGTAATGCGGTCACAGATACGCAGTATTTT. As protein: CATSNAVTDTQYF.

This clonotype appeared a few times. The chain uses TRBV6-6 and TRBJ2-4; perhaps D is TRBD1 or TRBD2 (6 bases each). This CDR3 spans 16 amino acids. Germline-derived CDR1 and CDR2 are MNHNY and SVGAGI (reference sequence). V was clipped by 6 bases and J by 0 bases, with 15 bases between them. CDR3 coding DNA: TGTGCCAGCAGCAAAGGGGGGAGCCTAGCCAAAAACATTCAGTACTTC. The encoded protein is CASSKGGSLAKNIQYF.

V is TRBV4-2 and J is TRBJ2-7, with 11 bases fitting TRBD2. The junction had 2 bases not matched to a gene; V was cut back by 1 base and J by 3 bases. The CDR3 is 15 residues long. Germline lookup yields CDR1 LGHNA and CDR2 YNFKEQ. The CDR3 protein is CASSQGGTSGYEQYF. CDR3 coding DNA: TGTGCCAGCAGCCAAGGGGGGACTAGCGGCTACGAGCAGTACTTC.

The CDR3 sequence: CASSEDRDSTDTQYF. Here the CDR3 DNA reads TGTGCCAGCAGTGAGGACCGGGACAGCACAGATACGCAGTATTTT. The chain uses TRBV2 and TRBJ2-3, with D possibly being TRBD1 or TRBD2 (5 bases each). The V gene's germline CDR1 is SNHLY and CDR2 FYNNEI. The CDR3 consists of 15 residues. V was clipped by 3 bases and J by 0 bases, with 10 bases between them.

This clonotype was seen a few times. The chain is built from TRBV2 and TRBJ1-5; D unclear. V was trimmed by 4 bases and J by 11 bases, leaving 15 bases between them. The CDR3 covers 13 residues. Germline V gene sequence: CDR1 SNHLY, CDR2 FYNNEI. The CDR3 loop is CASSGFNGWTQHF. The CDR3 DNA reads TGTGCCAGCAGTGGATTTAATGGATGGACCCAGCATTTT.

This clonotype was observed a handful of times. The chain has TRBV20-1 and TRBJ2-3, with D possibly called TRBD1 or TRBD2 (5 bases each). Germline V gene data show CDR1 as DFQATT and CDR2 as SNEGSKA (reference sequence). V lost 6 bases and J 1 base, leaving 14 bases between the germline ends. This CDR3 has 14 residues. CDR3 DNA: TGCAGTGCAAGGGACCACCGCGGCACAGATACGCAGTATTTT. Protein product: CSARDHRGTDTQYF.

The chain has TRBV9 and TRBJ2-2; 13 positions agree with TRBD2. V shed 2 bases, J shed 0 bases, and the junction held 16 bases outside the gene matches. The CDR3 extends over 22 amino acids. Germline CDR1 and CDR2: SGDLS and YYNGEE. The CDR3 spells CASSVNPPVTSGRWPNTGELFF. Written as DNA, the CDR3 is TGTGCCAGCAGCGTTAACCCACCCGTGACTAGCGGGAGGTGGCCGAACACCGGGGAGCTGTTTTTT.

On this clonotype: An end of the junction differs from the germline gene, which may be a read error. The chain couples TRBV6-2 or TRBV6-3 to TRBJ2-1, with a weak D call TRBD2 (7 bases). CDR1 is MNHEY and CDR2 is SVGEGT in the germline V gene. The CDR3 is 14 residues long. CDR3 protein: CASIYREGTNEQFF. The DNA for the CDR3 is TGTGCCAGCATTTACAGGGAGGGCACCAATGAGCAGTTCTTC.

This clonotype came up once. The chain employs TRBV11-2 and TRBJ2-2; 9 bases match TRBD2. Germline CDR1 and CDR2: SGHAT and FQNNGV. V lost 3 bases to trimming and J lost 0 bases; unmatched junction nucleotides: 8. The CDR3 is 18 residues long. CDR3 residues: CASSFPSGGRANTGELFF. The CDR3 bases are TGTGCCAGCAGCTTCCCTAGCGGCGGGAGGGCGAACACCGGGGAGCTGTTTTTT.

The V gene is TRBV5-1, the J gene TRBJ2-1; tentative D call: TRBD2 (5 bases). Germline CDR1 SGHRS, CDR2 YFSETQ. The CDR3 sequence is 16 residues long. Trimming left V 0 bases short and J 2 bases short, with 12 bases between. The CDR3 here is CASSLVSDSPYNEQFF. CDR3 sequence (DNA): TGCGCCAGCAGCTTGGTGTCGGACTCCCCCTACAATGAGCAGTTCTTC.